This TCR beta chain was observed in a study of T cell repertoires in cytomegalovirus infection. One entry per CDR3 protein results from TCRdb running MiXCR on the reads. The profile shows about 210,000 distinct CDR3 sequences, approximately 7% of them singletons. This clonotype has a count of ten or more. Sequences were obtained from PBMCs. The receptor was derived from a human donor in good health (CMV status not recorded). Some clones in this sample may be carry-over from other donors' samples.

The chain's CDR3 is CASSLFGRGDGYTF. The CDR3 DNA follows: TGTGCCAGCAGCTTATTCGGCAGGGGAGATGGCTACACCTTC. The gene calls are TRBV7-9 and TRBJ1-2, with D tentatively TRBD1 (6 bases). Between the trimmed V and J ends, which lost 2 bases and 6 bases, there was a span of 13 bases. Germline lookup yields CDR1 SEHNR and CDR2 FQNEAQ (reference sequence). The CDR3 length is 14 residues.